This T cell receptor (beta chain) was sequenced in a study of cytomegalovirus exposure and HLA in healthy donors. Study context: Among 150 million to 200 million T cells, an earlier analysis found 90 million to 130 million unique TCR beta sequences. Of all 400 or so donors who were genotyped, roughly 81% belonged to the Caucasian-associated ancestry cluster.

The CDR3 is made up of 12 amino acids. The V end was cut by 6 bases, the J end by 6 bases, with 9 bases between. Germline V gene sequence: CDR1 MNHEY, CDR2 SVGAGI. The PCR ran on 60 Vbeta and 13 Jbeta primers. Sequencing was performed with immunoSEQ multiplex PCR; in TCRdb, only in-frame clones are kept and a portion is missing. In the table there are fewer than 150,000 clones, about two thirds of which are singletons. Findings and limits, study-wide: Immune exposure data for these donors was limited to CMV serostatus. High specificity and sensitivity for cytomegalovirus status were reported for the classifier.

This clone showed up just a few times. The antigen remains undetermined. Sequenced: PBMCs. The rearrangement links TRBV6-5 to TRBJ1-5; D gene ambiguous. This TCR derives from a woman in her 40s in good health and CMV-seropositive. The CDR3 loop reads CASSIRGQPQHF. CDR3 nucleotide sequence: TGTGCCAGCAGCATCCGGGGTCAGCCCCAGCATTTT.